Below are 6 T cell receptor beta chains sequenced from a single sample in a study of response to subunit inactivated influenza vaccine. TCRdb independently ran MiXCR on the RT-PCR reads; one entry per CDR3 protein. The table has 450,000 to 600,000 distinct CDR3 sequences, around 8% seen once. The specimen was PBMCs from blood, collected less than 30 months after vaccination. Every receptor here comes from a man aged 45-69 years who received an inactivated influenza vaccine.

CDR3 nucleotides: TGTGCCAGCAGCGTGGGGGGGCTTATCTCTGGAAACACCATATATTTT. Amino acid sequence: CASSVGGLISGNTIYF. The gene calls are TRBV12-3 or TRBV12-4 and TRBJ1-3; TRBD1 might be the D (6 bases). V lost 6 bases, J lost 0 bases, and 15 bases lay in between. This CDR3 is built from 16 residues.

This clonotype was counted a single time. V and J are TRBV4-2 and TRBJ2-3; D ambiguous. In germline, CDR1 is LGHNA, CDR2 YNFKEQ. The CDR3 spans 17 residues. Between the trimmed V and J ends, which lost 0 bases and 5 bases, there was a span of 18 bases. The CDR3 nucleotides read TGTGCCAGCAGCCAAGATCTCGGCCTACGCTTCGGAGATACGCAGTATTTT. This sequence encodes CASSQDLGLRFGDTQYF.

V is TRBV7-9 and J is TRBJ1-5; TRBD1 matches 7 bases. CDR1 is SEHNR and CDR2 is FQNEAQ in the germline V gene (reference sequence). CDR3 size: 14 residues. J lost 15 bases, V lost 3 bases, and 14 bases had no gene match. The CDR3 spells CASSFGDRAEGMHF. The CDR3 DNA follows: TGTGCCAGCAGCTTCGGAGACAGGGCCGAGGGGATGCATTTT.

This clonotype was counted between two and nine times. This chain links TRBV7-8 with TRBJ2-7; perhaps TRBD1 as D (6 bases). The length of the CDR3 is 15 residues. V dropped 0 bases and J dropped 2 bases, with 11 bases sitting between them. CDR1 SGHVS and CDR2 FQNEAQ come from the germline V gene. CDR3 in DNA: TGTGCCAGCAGCTTAGCGCTTGGGACAACCTACGAGCAGTACTTC. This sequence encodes CASSLALGTTYEQYF.

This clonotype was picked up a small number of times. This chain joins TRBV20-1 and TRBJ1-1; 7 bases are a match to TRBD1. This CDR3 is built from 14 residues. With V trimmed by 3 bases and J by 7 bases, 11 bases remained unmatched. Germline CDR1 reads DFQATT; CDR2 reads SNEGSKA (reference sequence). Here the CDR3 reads CSARITGERNEAFF. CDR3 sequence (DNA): TGCAGTGCTAGGATCACAGGGGAGCGGAATGAAGCTTTCTTT.

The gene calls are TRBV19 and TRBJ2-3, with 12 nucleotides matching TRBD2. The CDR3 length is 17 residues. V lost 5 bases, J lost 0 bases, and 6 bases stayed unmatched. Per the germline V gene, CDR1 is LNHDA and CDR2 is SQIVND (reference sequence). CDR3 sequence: CASSRWTSGVSTDTQYF. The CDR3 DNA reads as TGTGCCAGTAGTCGCTGGACTAGCGGGGTTAGCACAGATACGCAGTATTTT.